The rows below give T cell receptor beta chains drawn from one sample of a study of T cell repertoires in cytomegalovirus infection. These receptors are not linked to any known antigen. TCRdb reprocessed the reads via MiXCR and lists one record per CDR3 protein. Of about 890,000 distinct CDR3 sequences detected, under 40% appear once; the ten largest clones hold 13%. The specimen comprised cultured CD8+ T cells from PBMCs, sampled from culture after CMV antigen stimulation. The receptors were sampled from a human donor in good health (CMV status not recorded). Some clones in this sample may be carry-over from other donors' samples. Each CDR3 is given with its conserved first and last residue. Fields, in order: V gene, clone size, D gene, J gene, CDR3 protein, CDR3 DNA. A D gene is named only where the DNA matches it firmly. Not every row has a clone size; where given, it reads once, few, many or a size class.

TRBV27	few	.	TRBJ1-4	CASSLGLGGEKLFF	TGTGCCAGCAGTTTAGGGTTGGGGGGTGAAAAACTGTTTTTT
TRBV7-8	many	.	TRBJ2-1	CASSVETRSGPYNEQFF	TGTGCCAGCAGCGTAGAAACTAGGTCCGGGCCCTACAATGAGCAGTTCTTC
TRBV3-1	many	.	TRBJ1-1	CASSQPGSQQAFF	TGTGCCAGCAGCCAGCCGGGAAGCCAGCAAGCTTTCTTT
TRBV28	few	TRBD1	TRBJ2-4	CASSPRTGGLKNIQYF	TGTGCCAGCAGTCCGAGGACAGGGGGTCTCAAAAACATTCAGTACTTC
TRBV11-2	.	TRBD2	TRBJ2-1	CASRSWEAGVYNEQFF	TGTGCCAGCAGGTCCTGGGAAGCGGGAGTCTACAATGAGCAGTTCTTC
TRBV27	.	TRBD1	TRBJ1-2	CASSPTTGGQDGYTF	TGTGCCAGCAGTCCTACGACAGGGGGCCAAGATGGCTACACCTTC
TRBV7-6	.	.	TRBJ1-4	CASSHWTEGNEKLFF	TGTGCCAGCAGCCATTGGACAGAAGGGAATGAAAAACTGTTTTTT
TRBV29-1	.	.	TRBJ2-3	CSVEPDHTDTQYF	TGCAGCGTTGAGCCCGACCACACAGATACGCAGTATTTT
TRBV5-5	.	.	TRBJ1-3	CASSPGRRSGNTIYF	TGTGCCAGCAGCCCGGGACGCCGCTCTGGAAACACCATATATTTT
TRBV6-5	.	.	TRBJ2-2	CASSYSAFDTGELFF	TGTGCCAGCAGTTACTCTGCGTTTGACACCGGGGAGCTGTTTTTT
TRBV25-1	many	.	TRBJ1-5	CASSEGGNQPQHF	TGTGCCAGCAGTGAGGGCGGCAATCAGCCCCAGCATTTT
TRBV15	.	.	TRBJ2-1	CATSRDKGVGNEQFF	TGTGCCACCAGCAGAGATAAAGGGGTTGGCAATGAGCAGTTCTTC
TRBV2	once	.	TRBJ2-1	CASSEVWARYNEQFF	TGTGCCAGCAGTGAGGTGTGGGCCCGATACAATGAGCAGTTCTTC
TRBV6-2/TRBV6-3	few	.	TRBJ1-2	CASSRTWDSYGYTF	TGTGCCAGCAGCCGCACGTGGGATTCGTATGGCTACACCTTC
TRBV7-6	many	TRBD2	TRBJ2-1	CASSLDGTSGGYNEQFF	TGTGCCAGCAGCTTAGACGGGACTAGCGGGGGATACAATGAGCAGTTCTTC
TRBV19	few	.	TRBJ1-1	CASSFARNTEAFF	TGTGCCAGTAGTTTCGCAAGGAACACTGAAGCTTTCTTT
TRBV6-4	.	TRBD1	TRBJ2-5	CASSEPWDRVVWETQYF	TGTGCCAGCAGTGAGCCCTGGGACAGGGTGGTCTGGGAGACCCAGTACTTC
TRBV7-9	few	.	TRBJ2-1	CASSLSNTYRVPYNEQFF	TGTGCCAGCAGCTTATCTAATACCTACAGGGTTCCCTACAATGAGCAGTTCTTC
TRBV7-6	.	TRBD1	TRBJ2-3	CASSPYRGLVTDTRYF	TGTGCCAGCAGCCCCTACAGGGGGCTTGTGACAGATACGCGGTATTTT
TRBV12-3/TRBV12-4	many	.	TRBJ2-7	CASSPGGYEQYF	TGTGCCAGCAGCCCCGGGGGTTACGAGCAGTACTTC
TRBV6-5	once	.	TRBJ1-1	CASTRQKNTEAFF	TGTGCCAGCACCCGACAGAAGAACACTGAAGCTTTCTTT
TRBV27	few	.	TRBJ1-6	CASSASEGYNSPLHF	TGTGCCAGCAGTGCCTCTGAGGGGTATAATTCACCCCTCCACTTT
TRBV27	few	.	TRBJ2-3	CASSLDGDITDTQYF	TGTGCCAGCAGTTTAGACGGCGACATCACAGATACGCAGTATTTT
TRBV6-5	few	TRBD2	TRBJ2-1	CATRLARHLNEQFF	TGTGCCACCCGACTAGCTCGCCATTTGAATGAGCAGTTCTTC
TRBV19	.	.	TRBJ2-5	CASSTSLNRVTVQYF	TGTGCCAGTAGTACCTCCTTGAACAGGGTGACGGTCCAGTACTTC
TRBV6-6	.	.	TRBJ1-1	CASGLMNTEAFF	TGTGCCAGTGGGTTGATGAACACTGAAGCTTTCTTT
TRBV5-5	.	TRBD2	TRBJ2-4	CASTPGGNIQYF	TGTGCCAGCACCCCCGGGGGGAACATTCAGTACTTC
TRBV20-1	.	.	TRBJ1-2	CSARDPQSPRGGYTF	TGCAGTGCTAGAGATCCCCAGTCCCCTCGGGGTGGCTACACCTTC
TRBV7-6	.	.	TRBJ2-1	CASSLPRDTNPRSYNEQFF	TGTGCCAGCAGCTTACCCCGGGACACTAATCCGAGATCCTACAATGAGCAGTTCTTC
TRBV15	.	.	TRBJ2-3	CATSRMGVSDTQYF	TGTGCCACCAGCCGAATGGGAGTTTCAGATACGCAGTATTTT
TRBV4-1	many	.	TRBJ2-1	CASSQDGGSSYNEQFF	TGCGCCAGCAGCCAAGATGGGGGGAGCTCCTACAATGAGCAGTTCTTC
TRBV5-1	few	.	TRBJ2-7	CASSHEPGPHEQYF	TGCGCCAGCAGCCATGAACCAGGGCCCCACGAGCAGTACTTC
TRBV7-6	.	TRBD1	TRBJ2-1	CASSPAGDRFHEQFF	TGTGCCAGCAGCCCCGCCGGGGACAGGTTTCATGAGCAGTTCTTC
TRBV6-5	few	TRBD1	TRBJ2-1	CASRHGTGGNNEQFF	TGTGCCAGCAGGCATGGGACAGGGGGGAACAATGAGCAGTTCTTC
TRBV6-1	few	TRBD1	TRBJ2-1	CASSEILDRDEQFF	TGTGCCAGCAGTGAAATACTGGACAGGGATGAGCAGTTCTTC
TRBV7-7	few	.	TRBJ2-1	CASSADSSSSYNEQFF	TGTGCTAGCAGCGCCGACAGTTCTAGCTCCTACAATGAGCAGTTCTTC
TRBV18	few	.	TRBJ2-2	CASSPGSMIEPEELFF	TGTGCCAGCTCGCCCGGGTCCATGATTGAACCGGAGGAGCTGTTTTTT
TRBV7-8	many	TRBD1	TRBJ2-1	CASSPSGTGSNEQFF	TGTGCCAGCAGCCCATCCGGGACAGGGAGCAATGAGCAGTTCTTC
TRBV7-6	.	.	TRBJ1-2	CASTPDRREDGYTF	TGTGCCAGCACGCCCGACCGGAGGGAGGATGGCTACACCTTC
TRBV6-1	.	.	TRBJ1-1	CASTGRGEAFF	TGTGCCAGCACGGGGAGAGGTGAAGCTTTCTTT
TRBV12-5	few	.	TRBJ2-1	CASALAGYNEQFF	TGTGCTAGTGCCCTCGCGGGGTACAATGAGCAGTTCTTC
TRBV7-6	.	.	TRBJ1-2	CASSFEQGLSNYGYTF	TGTGCCAGCAGCTTCGAACAGGGCCTATCTAACTATGGCTACACCTTC
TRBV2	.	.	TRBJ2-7	CALVGVLYEQYF	TGTGCCCTGGTGGGGGTCCTCTACGAGCAGTACTTC
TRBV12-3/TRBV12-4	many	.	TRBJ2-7	CASSLGSPYEQYF	TGTGCCAGCAGTTTAGGCAGCCCCTACGAGCAGTACTTC
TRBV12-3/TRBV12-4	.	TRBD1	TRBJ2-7	CASRPPGQGSYEQYF	TGTGCCAGCCGACCTCCGGGACAGGGTTCCTACGAGCAGTACTTC
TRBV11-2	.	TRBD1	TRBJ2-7	CASSFSGQGPYYEQYF	TGTGCCAGCAGTTTTTCGGGACAGGGGCCATACTACGAGCAGTACTTC
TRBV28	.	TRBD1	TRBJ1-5	CASSLVRDRGHQPQHF	TGTGCCAGCAGTTTAGTCCGGGACAGGGGGCATCAGCCCCAGCATTTT
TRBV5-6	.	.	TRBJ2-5	CASSLAHLRIQETQYF	TGTGCCAGCAGCTTGGCCCACTTACGGATCCAAGAGACCCAGTACTTC
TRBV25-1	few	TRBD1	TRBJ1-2	CASSPLQGVDGYTF	TGTGCCAGCAGTCCTCTACAGGGGGTCGATGGCTATACCTTC
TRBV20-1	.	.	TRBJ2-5	CSARGQKYQETQYF	TGCAGTGCCCGGGGACAAAAGTACCAAGAGACCCAGTACTTC
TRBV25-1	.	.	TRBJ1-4	CASTQRPREKLFF	TGTGCCAGCACCCAACGCCCGAGGGAAAAACTGTTTTTT
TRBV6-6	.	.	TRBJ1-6	CASSDRGGGSYNSPLHF	TGTGCCAGCAGTGACCGCGGCGGAGGCTCCTATAATTCACCCCTCCACTTT
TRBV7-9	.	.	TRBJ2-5	CASSSVGYGGETQYF	TGTGCCAGCAGCTCCGTCGGCTACGGGGGTGAGACCCAGTACTTC